The 19 T cell receptor beta chains in this list originate from one sample, sequenced in a study of CD8 T cells in Susac syndrome. The RNA input was roughly 0.5 to 1 ug, and it was reverse transcribed with random hexamers. TCRdb re-derived calls from the immunoSEQ multiplex PCR reads in MiXCR, one entry per CDR3 protein. Found here are 300,000 or so distinct CDR3 sequences, under 95% of them singletons; the top ten hold 0.065%. The sample was CD4+ T cells from PBMCs. These TCRs come from a human donor with multiple sclerosis.

V is TRBV5-1 and J is TRBJ1-4, with TRBD1 as a possible D gene (5 bases). Trimming removed 0 bases at V and 8 bases at J, with 11 bases between. CDR1 is SGHRS, CDR2 YFSETQ, per germline. The CDR3 consists of 14 residues. The DNA for the CDR3 is TGCGCCAGCAGCTTGGGTAGGGGCCGGGAAAAACTGTTTTTT. Translation: CASSLGRGREKLFF.

CDR3 DNA: TGTGCCACCCATACGGGAGGTCCATATTCACCCCTCCACTTT. It specifies CATHTGGPYSPLHF. The chain couples TRBV19 to TRBJ1-6; D uncertain. Germline-derived CDR1 and CDR2 are LNHDA and SQIVND (reference sequence). The CDR3 spans 14 residues. V was clipped by 10 bases and J by 8 bases, with 18 bases between them.

This clonotype was picked up a small number of times. This sequence joins TRBV30 and TRBJ2-5, with 10 bases that match TRBD2. Per the germline V gene, CDR1 is GTSNPN and CDR2 is SVGIG (reference sequence). This CDR3 contains 13 residues. V shed 5 bases and J 13 bases; nucleotides not matched to a gene: 13. The DNA for the CDR3 is TGTGCCTGGTCCCTAGCGGGAGAGGTGAGCGCGTACTTC. It translates to CAWSLAGEVSAYF.

This clonotype was detected only once. This rearrangement joins TRBV30 to TRBJ2-3; no reliable D call. CDR1 and CDR2 from the germline V gene are GTSNPN and SVGIG (reference sequence). The germline V and J ends were trimmed by 5 bases and 3 bases, with 6 bases remaining between them. The CDR3 extends over 11 amino acids. CDR3 coding DNA: TGTGCCTGGGCAAAGACAGATACGCAGTATTTT. It codes for CAWAKTDTQYF.

V and J are TRBV27 and TRBJ1-2; no reliable D call. There are 15 residues in the CDR3. V was pared by 4 bases and J by 3 bases, with 15 bases between. The germline gives CDR1 MNHEY, CDR2 SMNVEV (reference sequence). CDR3 loop: CASSSRRAAHYGYTF. DNA for the CDR3: TGTGCCAGCAGTTCTAGACGCGCAGCACACTATGGCTACACCTTC.

This clonotype was counted a single time. V and J are TRBV12-3 or TRBV12-4 and TRBJ1-6; possible D gene TRBD1, 5 bases. The CDR3 runs 21 residues. Trimming removed 1 base from V and 6 bases from J, with 28 bases in between. CDR3 protein: CASSLEVSGTQGAPINSPLHF. In DNA, the CDR3 is TGTGCCAGCAGTTTAGAGGTTTCCGGGACTCAGGGAGCTCCCATTAATTCACCCCTCCACTTT.

The J gene is TRBJ2-1, the V gene TRBV7-9; D remains ambiguous. Per the germline V gene, CDR1 is SEHNR and CDR2 is FQNEAQ (reference sequence). V dropped 5 bases and J dropped 9 bases, with 20 bases sitting between them. CDR3 length equals 15 residues. CDR3 coding DNA: TGTGCCAGCAGCACCCCTGGGCTTCCCCGTGGTGAGCAGTTCTTC. This codes for CASSTPGLPRGEQFF.

The chain is built from TRBV6-6 and TRBJ1-5, with D maybe TRBD1 (5 bases). This CDR3 contains 14 residues. Germline V CDR1 and CDR2: MNHNY, SVGAGI (reference sequence). Trimming cost V 4 bases and J 3 bases, with 10 bases left between them. CDR3 DNA sequence: TGTGCCAGCAGTTTCGACAGAAACAATCAGCCCCAGCATTTT. It codes for CASSFDRNNQPQHF.

This sequence joins TRBV7-9 and TRBJ2-2; TRBD1 aligns across 7 bases. The germline V gene encodes CDR1 SEHNR and CDR2 FQNEAQ (reference sequence). There are 13 residues in the CDR3. With 6 bases clipped from V and 6 bases from J, the junction kept 4 bases outside the gene matches. This CDR3 reads CASRLQGPGELFF. The CDR3 DNA reads TGTGCCAGCAGGTTACAGGGGCCCGGGGAGCTGTTTTTT.

The chain links TRBV5-6 to TRBJ1-2; TRBD1 aligns across 8 bases. The CDR3 length is 14 residues. Germline V gene sequence: CDR1 SGHDT, CDR2 YYEEEE. Trimming took 4 bases from V and 4 from J; bases not matched to a gene: 6. The CDR3 sequence: CASSRPGQGYGYTF. CDR3 DNA: TGTGCCAGCAGCCGACCCGGACAGGGCTATGGCTACACCTTC.

This clonotype showed up just once. The chain uses TRBV12-3 or TRBV12-4 and TRBJ1-2, with 11 bases aligning to TRBD1. The CDR3 spans 17 residues. J was trimmed by 5 bases and V by 2 bases; bases with no gene match: 10. The CDR3 nucleotides read TGTGCCAGCAGTTTACGCACCGGGACAGGGGGGGGATATGGCTACACCTTC. It is translated as CASSLRTGTGGGYGYTF.

CDR3 protein: CASSSIRQETQYF. The DNA of the CDR3 is TGTGCCAGCAGCTCAATCCGTCAAGAGACCCAGTACTTC. The rearrangement uses TRBV11-2 and TRBJ2-5; D uncertain. CDR3 size: 13 residues. From germline, CDR1 is SGHAT and CDR2 FQNNGV. Trimming stripped 4 bases from V and 2 bases from J, with 8 bases between. The whole variable domain, filled in from reference TRBV11-2 and TRBJ2-5, reads EAGVAQSPRYKIIEKRQSVAFWCNPISGHATLYWYQQILGQGPKLLIQFQNNGVVDDSQLPKDRFSAERLKGVDSTLKIQPAKLEDSAVYLCASSSIRQETQYFGPGTRLLVL.

The gene calls are TRBV6-6 and TRBJ2-1, with 8 bases aligning to TRBD1. The V segment lost 6 bases and the J segment 4 bases; nucleotides outside the gene matches: 5. The CDR3 covers 14 residues. The germline CDR1 and CDR2 sequences are MNHNY and SVGAGI (reference sequence). The CDR3, as DNA: TGTGCCAGCAGCTTAGACAGGGGTTACAATGAGCAGTTCTTC. This encodes CASSLDRGYNEQFF.

The chain recombines TRBV12-3 or TRBV12-4 with TRBJ1-2; 7 bases align to TRBD1. The CDR3 is made up of 13 amino acids. After removal of 6 bases from V and 8 bases from J, the junction contained 9 bases not matched to a gene. CDR3 coding DNA: TGTGCCAGCAGCCGGGACAGTATAAGAGGCTACACCTTC. As protein: CASSRDSIRGYTF.

This chain links TRBV12-3 or TRBV12-4 with TRBJ1-1; 8 nucleotides align to TRBD1. This CDR3 has 14 residues. V was clipped by 7 bases and J by 1 base; unmatched bases: 5. The CDR3 is CASTVQGANTEAFF. CDR3 nucleotides: TGTGCCAGCACGGTGCAGGGGGCGAACACTGAAGCTTTCTTT.

The genes are TRBV5-1 and TRBJ2-7, with 9 bases that match TRBD2. After removal of 4 bases from V and 2 bases from J, the junction contained 4 bases not matched to a gene. The length of the CDR3 is 14 residues. Germline lookup yields CDR1 SGHRS and CDR2 YFSETQ. The CDR3 DNA is TGCGCCAGCAGCCCACAGCGGGAGGCCTACGAGCAGTACTTC. It translates to CASSPQREAYEQYF.

The genes are TRBV3-1 and TRBJ1-1; D is perhaps TRBD1 (5 bases). CDR3 length equals 14 residues. Germline-derived CDR1 and CDR2 are LGHDT and YNNKEL (reference sequence). V lost 5 bases and J lost 4, with 14 bases in between. The CDR3 spells CASSFGGGGTEAFF. Here the CDR3 DNA reads TGTGCCAGCAGCTTTGGGGGGGGTGGCACTGAAGCTTTCTTT. The full variable domain, completed using reference TRBV3-1 and TRBJ1-1, is DTAVSQTPKYLVTQMGNDKSIKCEQNLGHDTMYWYKQDSKKFLKIMFSYNNKELIINETVPNRFSPKSPDKAHLNLHINSLELGDSAVYFCASSFGGGGTEAFFGQGTRLTVV.

The chain carries TRBV6-1 and TRBJ2-7; tentatively, D is TRBD1 (5 bases). There are 15 residues in the CDR3. V was trimmed by 2 bases and J by 5 bases, leaving 16 bases between them. Looked up from germline, CDR1 is MNHNS and CDR2 is SASEGT. CDR3 region: CASSERQPRLNEQYF. CDR3 DNA: TGTGCCAGCAGTGAACGACAGCCCAGGTTAAACGAGCAGTACTTC.

J is TRBJ1-3 and V is TRBV3-1; no reliable D call. The germline gives CDR1 LGHDT, CDR2 YNNKEL (reference sequence). The V gene lost 10 bases and the J gene lost 0 bases, with 10 bases spanning the gap. This CDR3 has 13 amino acids. The DNA of the CDR3 is TGTGCCACCCGTTTCAGCTCTGGAAACACCATATATTTT. Protein: CATRFSSGNTIYF.